This T cell receptor (beta chain) was profiled in a study of beta chain features in type 1 diabetes (dated by TCRdb to between 2017 and 2018). At the level of the whole study: Mean age, gender distribution, total cell number and subset yield were not different between patients and healthy donors. A total of over 95,000,000 sorted cells were examined across all samples, and RNA yield correlated strongly with the number of cells per subset. The study compared the TCRB repertoires of sorted circulating CD4+ T cell subsets in recently diagnosed type 1 diabetes patients with those in matched healthy donors. Naive and central memory subsets were obtained from all 30 or so donors, but regulatory and stem cell-like memory subsets were isolated from only 8 patients and roughly 8 healthy donors. The full study reports these points: Only small numbers of individuals were included in the HLA sub-analyses, which left unresolved whether HLA type had any influence on TCRB rearrangement. PCR might favor shorter templates, but patient and control samples were amplified and corrected together, so any skew would affect both groups equally. Naive, central memory and regulatory TCRB repertoires appeared to be more alike among patients than among healthy donors. At VDJ recombination sites, patients with type 1 diabetes made fewer insertions and deleted more nucleotides, a pattern implying thymic rearrangement abnormalities. Because cDNA rather than genomic DNA was sequenced, highly expressing activated cells could have been over-represented, although no difference in activation and CD3 levels was found between groups. A moderate but significant shortening of TCRB CDR3 length was observed in type 1 diabetes patients in all four CD4+ subsets.

From each donor, a single peripheral blood sample of 95 to 150 mL on average was drawn into heparinised tubes. Naive, central memory, regulatory and stem cell-like memory CD4+ T cells were sorted on a BD FACSAria II using a panel including CD45RO, CCR7, CD25, CD127, CD95 and CD27. Every sorted population had a purity above 98%. PBMCs were separated immediately by Lymphoprep density gradient centrifugation and were stained directly, without being cultured. So that batch effects would be minimized, each experiment stained and sorted samples in pairs, pairing one healthy donor with one patient. Taken from cysteine to phenylalanine, the CDR3 has 14 residues. Only the CDR3 region is kept as DNA, spanning 42 bases read in frame from base 1. CDR1 and CDR2, per the germline V gene (reference sequence), are MNHNY and SVGAGI. V loses 6 bases of germline sequence and J loses 3 bases, and the interval between the two ends is 13 bases.

Note on this clone: Its antigen is unknown. Base qualities were left out, and no much larger clone turns up one base away.

The High Capacity cDNA Reverse Transcription Kit was used to reverse transcribe all of the isolated RNA, meaning that expressed TCRB transcripts were what got sequenced. Deep immunoSEQ sequencing was performed on naive, central memory and regulatory T cell samples, with an average of around 3.4 million total reads per sample. Sorted cells were lysed in RLT buffer and RNA was extracted with DNase-treated RNeasy Micro or Mini kits, depending on cell number. To prevent cross-contamination, each cell subset was processed individually, whereas patient and healthy donor samples were processed jointly. Using the immunoSEQ multiplex PCR, TCRB sequences were amplified from cDNA into 87-bp fragments spanning the CDR3 region. Amplicons were sequenced on the Illumina HiSeq platform. As for the authors' bioinformatics: PCR bias was corrected computationally using synthetic template baselines, and reads within Hamming distance 2 were collapsed, with unmergeable singletons discarded. Reads were aligned against IMGT so that V, D and J genes, CDR3 length and insertions or deletions at six rearrangement sites could be assigned. Clonotype counts were normalized to sorted cell number within each subset before computing true diversity and Gini coefficients with the tcR R package. The overlap coefficient, calculated on TCRB nucleotide sequences, was used to measure repertoire sharing. As a proxy for the pre-selection repertoire, out-of-frame TCRB sequences from naive cells were analyzed. Not all clones reach the TCRdb copy of this immuneACCESS table, which keeps in-frame sequences only. Checked studies attribute under half of the gap to unresolved V genes and leave the rest unexplained. V, J and clone size are taken as reported in that table, and D and trimming were inferred from the DNA itself. The table for this sample lists 250,000 to 300,000 clones; 24% of them were counted only once. Roughly 0.011% of the sample comes from the top ten.

Sample: naive CD4+ T cells from blood. In the paper's terms, the cell subset or site label means: true naive CD4+ T cells. Here the chain combines TRBV6-6 and TRBJ2-3; 6 matching bases give a weak D call of TRBD1. The receptor's source is a woman younger than 45 with type 1 diabetes. The sequenced DNA: TGTGCCAGCAGGGCCGGACAGAATACAGATACGCAGTATTTT. Protein translation: CASRAGQNTDTQYF.